The 17 T cell receptor beta chains listed next were all sequenced from one sample in a study of T cell responses to AZD1222 COVID-19 vaccine. Sequencing used immunoSEQ multiplex PCR; TCRdb keeps in-frame clones, though not all of them. The sample shows under 200,000 clones, 85% to 90% of them seen only once. The sequences come from peripheral blood, collected 28 days after the second AZD1222 dose. All receptors come from an adult who received the AZD1222 COVID-19 vaccine.

The V gene is TRBV19, the J gene TRBJ2-5; D call uncertain. V dropped 4 bases and J dropped 1 base, with 10 bases sitting between them. Germline V gene data show CDR1 as LNHDA and CDR2 as SQIVND (reference sequence). The CDR3 spans 14 residues. CDR3 in DNA: TGTGCCAGTAGTACGTGGACCACCCAAGAGACCCAGTACTTC. It yields the protein CASSTWTTQETQYF.

The rearrangement joins TRBV7-2 to TRBJ2-7; tentative D call: TRBD1 (6 bases). V lost 4 bases, J lost 2 bases, and 21 bases lay in between. This CDR3 has 17 residues. The germline V gene has CDR1 SGHTA and CDR2 FQGNSA. This CDR3 is CASSSRPGHPQPYEQYF. CDR3 DNA: TGTGCCAGCAGCTCGCGGCCGGGACATCCACAGCCCTACGAGCAGTACTTC.

V is TRBV4-2 and J is TRBJ2-1; 8 nucleotides line up with TRBD2. Germline V gene data show CDR1 as LGHNA and CDR2 as YNFKEQ. J gave up 9 bases and V 0 bases, and 10 bases lay outside the gene matches. CDR3 length: 16 residues. CDR3 bases: TGTGCCAGCAGCCAAGATGGGGCGGGAGGTTTTCTTGAGCAGTTCTTC. Protein sequence: CASSQDGAGGFLEQFF.

Here the CDR3 DNA reads TGTGCCAGCGGCCTCCCTGGGGTGGCGAAAACGCAGTATTTT. It translates to CASGLPGVAKTQYF. V and J are TRBV28 and TRBJ2-3; D is unclear. The V gene's germline CDR1 is MDHEN and CDR2 SYDVKM. Trimming removed 8 bases from V and 9 bases from J, with 21 bases in between. The CDR3 has 14 residues.

The chain carries TRBV24-1 and TRBJ1-5, with D hard to call. The V end lost 5 bases, the J end lost 0 bases, and 7 bases lay between the germline ends. CDR1 and CDR2 (germline): KGHDR, SFDVKD. This CDR3 contains 14 residues. The DNA of the CDR3 is TGTGCCACCAGTGGGCCCTATAGCAATCAGCCCCAGCATTTT. Protein sequence: CATSGPYSNQPQHF.

The rearrangement links TRBV7-9 to TRBJ2-2; 9 bases agree with TRBD2. Germline V lookup: CDR1 SEHNR, CDR2 FQNEAQ (reference sequence). The trim removed 6 bases at V and 4 bases at J, leaving 9 bases unmatched. This CDR3 has 16 amino acids. This CDR3 reads CASSLMAGGLTGELFF. The CDR3 DNA is TGTGCCAGCAGTTTAATGGCGGGAGGGCTCACCGGGGAGCTGTTTTTT.

This sequence joins TRBV18 and TRBJ2-7, with D tentatively TRBD1 (5 bases). V was trimmed by 3 bases and J by 2 bases, leaving 20 bases between them. The CDR3 is 17 residues long. In germline, CDR1 is KGHSH, CDR2 LQKENI. CDR3 bases: TGTGCCAGCTCACCCCTCCCTGGGGCAGGTTTTCCCTACGAGCAGTACTTC. Protein sequence: CASSPLPGAGFPYEQYF.

V is TRBV7-2 and J is TRBJ2-7, with D tentatively TRBD2 (5 bases). CDR3 length equals 13 residues. Germline CDR1 reads SGHTA; CDR2 reads FQGNSA. V was clipped by 3 bases and J by 8 bases, with 14 bases between them. The CDR3 DNA reads TGTGCCAGCAGCTTCCCGGTCGGGAACCAGCAGTACTTC. It translates to CASSFPVGNQQYF.

The chain recombines TRBV5-1 with TRBJ2-2; 8 bases are shared with TRBD2. CDR3 size: 18 residues. Germline CDR1 SGHRS, CDR2 YFSETQ. J lost 6 bases, V lost 4 bases, and 17 bases had no gene match. CDR3 bases: TGCGCCAGCAGCCCCGAGATCTCGGGACTAGTTATGTCCGGGGAGCTGTTTTTT. Translating gives CASSPEISGLVMSGELFF.

The chain carries TRBV7-2 and TRBJ2-6; a weak D match, TRBD2 (5 bases). The CDR3 consists of 18 residues. Germline V lookup: CDR1 SGHTA, CDR2 FQGNSA. V was trimmed by 1 base and J by 0 bases, leaving 13 bases between them. CDR3 nucleotides: TGTGCCAGCAGCTTAGTAAGTAGCGCGGCCTCTGGGGCCAACGTCCTGACTTTC. Its translation is CASSLVSSAASGANVLTF.

The chain is built from TRBV15 and TRBJ2-3, with 8 bases matching TRBD2. With V trimmed by 6 bases and J by 2 bases, 4 bases remained unmatched. Germline V gene data show CDR1 as LNHNV and CDR2 as YYDKDF (reference sequence). CDR3 length equals 14 residues. The CDR3: CATRVAGYTDTQYF. Here the CDR3 DNA reads TGTGCCACCAGAGTAGCGGGGTACACAGATACGCAGTATTTT.

This clone was observed a handful of times. J is TRBJ2-1 and V is TRBV24-1; D unresolved. The CDR3 has 14 residues. The germline V and J ends were trimmed by 5 bases and 4 bases, with 11 bases remaining between them. Germline CDR1 KGHDR, CDR2 SFDVKD. The CDR3 protein is CATSGQYGYNEQFF. CDR3 DNA: TGTGCCACCAGTGGACAATATGGTTACAATGAGCAGTTCTTC.

The CDR3 loop reads CAWSPAATNEKLFF. The CDR3 DNA reads as TGTGCCTGGAGTCCAGCCGCAACTAATGAAAAACTGTTTTTT. The J gene is TRBJ1-4, the V gene TRBV30; the D is unclear. V lost 2 bases and J 0 bases, leaving 7 bases between the germline ends. The CDR3 contains 14 residues. Germline assignment: CDR1 GTSNPN and CDR2 SVGIG (reference sequence).

This clone was seen a single time. The rearrangement uses TRBV28 and TRBJ1-2, with 10 nucleotides matching TRBD1. Germline CDR1 reads MDHEN; CDR2 reads SYDVKM. The CDR3 covers 16 residues. The ends lost 0 bases at V and 3 bases at J; junction bases unmatched: 4. The CDR3 DNA reads TGTGCCAGCAGTTTATGGACAGGGGGCCCCGACTATGGCTACACCTTC. Its translation is CASSLWTGGPDYGYTF.

The J gene is TRBJ2-1, the V gene TRBV5-4, with 12 bases lining up with TRBD1. Germline V gives CDR1 SGHNT, CDR2 YYREEE (reference sequence). The CDR3 has 15 residues. Trimming removed 4 bases from V and 9 bases from J; junction bases left unmatched: 8. CDR3 DNA: TGTGCCAGCAGCCTAGGGACAGGGGGCTTCAGTGAGCAGTTCTTC. Encoded protein: CASSLGTGGFSEQFF.

The rearrangement links TRBV28 to TRBJ2-1; D may be TRBD1 or TRBD2 (6 bases each). V was trimmed by 6 bases and J by 4 bases, leaving 16 bases between them. The V gene's germline CDR1 is MDHEN and CDR2 SYDVKM. This CDR3 spans 15 amino acids. Written as DNA, the CDR3 is TGTGCCAGCAGGACCGGGGGCCTTTCGTACAATGAGCAGTTCTTC. Its translation is CASRTGGLSYNEQFF.

V gene TRBV27 combines with J gene TRBJ2-5; possibly TRBD2 for D (6 bases). CDR3 length: 15 amino acids. Per the germline V gene, CDR1 is MNHEY and CDR2 is SMNVEV (reference sequence). Between the trimmed V and J ends, which lost 2 bases and 1 base, there was a span of 11 bases. The CDR3 protein is CASSLGSGVQETQYF. In DNA form, the CDR3 reads TGTGCCAGCAGTTTAGGGTCGGGGGTCCAAGAGACCCAGTACTTC.